Listed below are T cell receptor beta chains from one sample, sequenced in a study of blood T cells in healthy people across ages. TCRdb reanalysed the 5' RACE reads using MiXCR and keeps one entry per CDR3 protein. Among about 720,000 distinct CDR3 sequences, more than 20% were seen once, and the ten largest hold 3% to 4.5%. This sample was shared with a second study, whose subject was T cells of mothers and their children.

Sequenced material: blood. These TCRs come from a boy aged 5-17 years in good health. Each CDR3 is given with its conserved first and last residue. D genes are given only for firm matches. Clone size is not always given. Where it is, it says once, few, many or a class for expanded clones.

D gene: -
clone size: few
V gene: TRBV27
J gene: TRBJ2-7
CDR3 protein: CASRYLMNYEQYF
CDR3 DNA: TGTGCCAGCAGATATTTGATGAACTACGAGCAGTACTTC

D gene: -
clone size: -
V gene: TRBV6-5
J gene: TRBJ2-7
CDR3 protein: CASSPFRGGDEQYF
CDR3 DNA: TGTGCCAGCAGCCCTTTTAGGGGGGGAGACGAGCAGTACTTC

D gene: -
clone size: -
V gene: TRBV29-1
J gene: TRBJ2-3
CDR3 protein: CSVGKPRRGGTDTQYF
CDR3 DNA: TGCAGCGTCGGCAAACCACGGAGGGGCGGTACAGATACGCAGTATTTT

D gene: -
clone size: few
V gene: TRBV7-9
J gene: TRBJ2-5
CDR3 protein: CASSRGVVGLQETQYF
CDR3 DNA: TGTGCCAGCAGCCGGGGCGTCGTGGGCCTCCAAGAGACCCAGTACTTC

D gene: -
clone size: -
V gene: TRBV6-2/TRBV6-3
J gene: TRBJ1-1
CDR3 protein: CASSATSGHTEAFF
CDR3 DNA: TGTGCCAGCAGTGCTACCAGTGGCCACACTGAAGCTTTCTTT

D gene: -
clone size: -
V gene: TRBV18
J gene: TRBJ2-7
CDR3 protein: CASSLDVGVGEQYF
CDR3 DNA: TGTGCCAGCTCACTCGACGTCGGAGTCGGAGAGCAGTACTTC

D gene: -
clone size: few
V gene: TRBV30
J gene: TRBJ1-6
CDR3 protein: CAWMGDPWNSPLHF
CDR3 DNA: TGTGCCTGGATGGGGGACCCCTGGAATTCACCCCTCCACTTT

D gene: TRBD1
clone size: -
V gene: TRBV5-1
J gene: TRBJ2-3
CDR3 protein: CASSAGQGFTDTQYF
CDR3 DNA: TGCGCCAGCAGCGCGGGACAGGGGTTCACAGATACGCAGTATTTT

D gene: -
clone size: -
V gene: TRBV9
J gene: TRBJ1-1
CDR3 protein: CASSVEPGTDTEAFF
CDR3 DNA: TGTGCCAGCAGCGTAGAACCAGGGACGGACACTGAAGCTTTCTTT

D gene: TRBD2
clone size: -
V gene: TRBV28
J gene: TRBJ2-1
CDR3 protein: CASSPRLARNEQFF
CDR3 DNA: TGTGCCAGCAGCCCCAGACTAGCACGGAATGAGCAGTTCTTC

D gene: TRBD2
clone size: -
V gene: TRBV7-9
J gene: TRBJ2-3
CDR3 protein: CASSLARRGGPDTQYF
CDR3 DNA: TGTGCCAGCAGCTTAGCCCGGCGGGGGGGCCCAGATACGCAGTATTTT

D gene: TRBD1
clone size: -
V gene: TRBV6-2/TRBV6-3
J gene: TRBJ2-3
CDR3 protein: CASSSTRTGPSTDTQYF
CDR3 DNA: TGTGCCAGCAGTTCTACACGGACAGGGCCTAGCACAGATACGCAGTATTTT

D gene: TRBD1
clone size: -
V gene: TRBV12-3/TRBV12-4
J gene: TRBJ1-5
CDR3 protein: CASSLAGGRSNQPQHF
CDR3 DNA: TGTGCCAGCAGTTTAGCAGGGGGCCGCAGCAATCAGCCCCAGCATTTT

D gene: -
clone size: -
V gene: TRBV28
J gene: TRBJ2-1
CDR3 protein: CASSFETPSYNEQFF
CDR3 DNA: TGTGCCAGCAGTTTTGAGACACCTTCCTACAATGAGCAGTTCTTC

D gene: -
clone size: few
V gene: TRBV28
J gene: TRBJ1-1
CDR3 protein: CAIRTALNTEAFF
CDR3 DNA: TGTGCCATAAGGACAGCGCTAAACACTGAAGCTTTCTTT

D gene: -
clone size: few
V gene: TRBV25-1
J gene: TRBJ2-5
CDR3 protein: CASSEEGHQETQYF
CDR3 DNA: TGTGCCAGCAGTGAAGAAGGACATCAAGAGACCCAGTACTTC

D gene: -
clone size: -
V gene: TRBV11-2
J gene: TRBJ2-1
CDR3 protein: CASSLEFGGYEQFF
CDR3 DNA: TGTGCCAGCAGCTTAGAGTTTGGTGGATATGAGCAGTTCTTC

D gene: -
clone size: few
V gene: TRBV20-1
J gene: TRBJ2-7
CDR3 protein: CSASEGRSYEQYF
CDR3 DNA: TGCAGTGCCTCAGAGGGTCGGTCCTACGAGCAGTACTTC

D gene: TRBD2
clone size: -
V gene: TRBV2
J gene: TRBJ2-1
CDR3 protein: CASSDPKTSGGYNEQFF
CDR3 DNA: TGTGCCAGCAGTGACCCGAAGACTAGCGGGGGCTACAATGAGCAGTTCTTC

D gene: -
clone size: -
V gene: TRBV10-3
J gene: TRBJ1-1
CDR3 protein: CAISPGPKENTEAFF
CDR3 DNA: TGTGCCATCAGTCCGGGGCCCAAGGAAAACACTGAAGCTTTCTTT

D gene: -
clone size: -
V gene: TRBV29-1
J gene: TRBJ1-1
CDR3 protein: CSVNPMNTEAFF
CDR3 DNA: TGCAGCGTTAACCCAATGAACACTGAAGCTTTCTTT

D gene: -
clone size: few
V gene: TRBV28
J gene: TRBJ2-7
CDR3 protein: CASGTLAGTEPYEQYF
CDR3 DNA: TGTGCCAGCGGCACCCTCGCGGGGACCGAGCCCTACGAGCAGTACTTC

D gene: -
clone size: -
V gene: TRBV15
J gene: TRBJ2-3
CDR3 protein: CATRGTHTDTLYF
CDR3 DNA: TGTGCCACCAGAGGGACCCACACAGATACGCTGTATTTT

D gene: TRBD1
clone size: -
V gene: TRBV28
J gene: TRBJ2-4
CDR3 protein: CASRRGTGGSLAKNIQYF
CDR3 DNA: TGTGCCAGCAGACGAGGGACAGGGGGGAGCTTAGCCAAAAACATTCAGTACTTC

D gene: -
clone size: -
V gene: TRBV4-1
J gene: TRBJ1-5
CDR3 protein: CASSQDIFQPNQPQHF
CDR3 DNA: TGCGCCAGCAGTCAAGATATATTCCAGCCCAATCAGCCCCAGCATTTT

D gene: -
clone size: -
V gene: TRBV28
J gene: TRBJ1-1
CDR3 protein: CASSPPGPSEAFF
CDR3 DNA: TGTGCCAGCAGTCCGCCGGGTCCCTCCGAAGCTTTCTTT

D gene: -
clone size: -
V gene: TRBV28
J gene: TRBJ1-2
CDR3 protein: CASSTPQGSYTF
CDR3 DNA: TGTGCCAGCAGCACGCCGCAGGGGTCCTACACCTTC

D gene: TRBD1
clone size: few
V gene: TRBV20-1
J gene: TRBJ1-4
CDR3 protein: CSAHDRGGGEKLFF
CDR3 DNA: TGCAGTGCTCACGATCGAGGGGGCGGGGAAAAACTGTTTTTT

D gene: -
clone size: -
V gene: TRBV11-2
J gene: TRBJ2-1
CDR3 protein: CASSPPTSLFYNEQFF
CDR3 DNA: TGTGCCAGCAGCCCCCCCACTAGCCTGTTTTACAATGAGCAGTTCTTC

D gene: -
clone size: -
V gene: TRBV15
J gene: TRBJ1-5
CDR3 protein: CATSRGGAGDQPQHF
CDR3 DNA: TGTGCCACCAGCAGAGGTGGGGCAGGGGATCAGCCCCAGCATTTT

D gene: -
clone size: -
V gene: TRBV2
J gene: TRBJ2-7
CDR3 protein: CALPGQGGEQYF
CDR3 DNA: TGTGCCTTACCGGGACAAGGCGGCGAGCAGTACTTC

D gene: -
clone size: -
V gene: TRBV20-1
J gene: TRBJ2-5
CDR3 protein: CSARGDHEAQYF
CDR3 DNA: TGCAGTGCTAGGGGGGACCACGAGGCCCAGTACTTC

D gene: -
clone size: -
V gene: TRBV12-3/TRBV12-4
J gene: TRBJ2-1
CDR3 protein: CASSLWSDYNEQFF
CDR3 DNA: TGTGCCAGCAGTTTATGGTCAGACTACAATGAGCAGTTCTTC

D gene: -
clone size: -
V gene: TRBV27
J gene: TRBJ1-2
CDR3 protein: CASTSGKGGYTF
CDR3 DNA: TGTGCCAGCACGTCAGGGAAGGGTGGCTACACCTTC

D gene: -
clone size: many
V gene: TRBV12-3/TRBV12-4
J gene: TRBJ1-5
CDR3 protein: CASSDGDNQPQHF
CDR3 DNA: TGTGCCAGCAGTGACGGAGATAATCAGCCCCAGCATTTT

D gene: TRBD1
clone size: -
V gene: TRBV5-1
J gene: TRBJ2-7
CDR3 protein: CASSGQAADPPEYF
CDR3 DNA: TGCGCCAGCAGCGGACAGGCCGCGGACCCTCCCGAGTACTTC

D gene: -
clone size: -
V gene: TRBV4-3
J gene: TRBJ2-7
CDR3 protein: CASSQDSSPGPYEQYF
CDR3 DNA: TGCGCCAGCAGCCAAGATAGCTCCCCGGGACCCTACGAGCAGTACTTC

D gene: TRBD2
clone size: -
V gene: TRBV9
J gene: TRBJ2-3
CDR3 protein: CASSVHQGLAWPDTQYF
CDR3 DNA: TGTGCCAGCAGCGTCCACCAGGGACTAGCTTGGCCAGATACGCAGTATTTT

D gene: -
clone size: -
V gene: TRBV12-3/TRBV12-4
J gene: TRBJ2-5
CDR3 protein: CASSVEGRMGETQYF
CDR3 DNA: TGTGCCAGCAGTGTCGAGGGGAGGATGGGAGAGACCCAGTACTTC

D gene: TRBD2
clone size: -
V gene: TRBV7-2
J gene: TRBJ2-3
CDR3 protein: CASSLPLTELAGGPDTQYF
CDR3 DNA: TGTGCCAGCAGCTTACCGCTGACAGAACTAGCGGGGGGGCCAGATACGCAGTATTTT

D gene: TRBD2
clone size: -
V gene: TRBV6-2/TRBV6-3
J gene: TRBJ2-1
CDR3 protein: CASSYERLAGWDEQFF
CDR3 DNA: TGTGCCAGCAGTTACGAGAGACTAGCGGGATGGGATGAGCAGTTCTTC

D gene: TRBD2
clone size: -
V gene: TRBV20-1
J gene: TRBJ2-3
CDR3 protein: CSAERYSGRGTDTQYF
CDR3 DNA: TGCAGTGCTGAAAGATATAGCGGGAGAGGCACAGATACGCAGTATTTT

D gene: -
clone size: many
V gene: TRBV28
J gene: TRBJ2-1
CDR3 protein: CASSLYYNEQFF
CDR3 DNA: TGTGCCAGCAGCTTATACTACAATGAGCAGTTCTTC

D gene: TRBD1
clone size: -
V gene: TRBV9
J gene: TRBJ2-5
CDR3 protein: CASSVGTGKETQYF
CDR3 DNA: TGTGCCAGCAGCGTAGGGACAGGGAAAGAGACCCAGTACTTC

D gene: -
clone size: -
V gene: TRBV5-1
J gene: TRBJ2-5
CDR3 protein: CASSLDRDIGQDTQYF
CDR3 DNA: TGCGCCAGCAGCTTAGACCGGGACATAGGACAAGACACCCAGTACTTC

D gene: TRBD1
clone size: once
V gene: TRBV10-3
J gene: TRBJ2-5
CDR3 protein: CAISDRQGAKENQETQYF
CDR3 DNA: TGTGCCATCAGTGACCGGCAGGGGGCTAAGGAAAACCAAGAGACCCAGTACTTC

D gene: -
clone size: -
V gene: TRBV29-1
J gene: TRBJ1-2
CDR3 protein: CSVAQGINYGYTF
CDR3 DNA: TGCAGCGTAGCCCAGGGGATTAACTATGGCTACACCTTC

D gene: TRBD1
clone size: -
V gene: TRBV29-1
J gene: TRBJ1-2
CDR3 protein: CSAAGTGEGGYTF
CDR3 DNA: TGCAGCGCCGCCGGGACAGGGGAGGGGGGCTACACCTTC